What follows are 31 T cell receptor beta chains derived from one specimen sequenced in a study of blood T cell repertoires in COVID-19. Libraries were prepared by immunoSEQ multiplex PCR; TCRdb keeps only in-frame clonotypes and omits some of them. The profile shows fewer than 100,000 clones, over 75% of them singletons. The sample comprised peripheral blood. The receptors were gathered from a man aged 55 to 69 with acute or convalescent COVID-19.

The chain joins TRBV20-1 to TRBJ2-5; D is uncertain. CDR3 length: 15 residues. V was cut by 3 bases and J by 2 bases, with 16 bases left in between. In germline, CDR1 is DFQATT, CDR2 SNEGSKA (reference sequence). CDR3 DNA: TGCAGTGCTAGTGTAGCCCCGACGGCGCAAGAGACCCAGTACTTC. Translation gives CSASVAPTAQETQYF.

The chain is built from TRBV30 and TRBJ2-5; D gene unclear. V shed 0 bases and J shed 2 bases, with 7 bases lying between them. This CDR3 spans 13 amino acids. From germline, CDR1 is GTSNPN and CDR2 SVGIG (reference sequence). Here the CDR3 DNA reads TGTGCCTGGAGTGTAAGACTTCAAGAGACCCAGTACTTC. This codes for CAWSVRLQETQYF.

V gene TRBV5-1 combines with J gene TRBJ2-2; TRBD1 matches 11 bases. Germline CDR1 and CDR2: SGHRS and YFSETQ. After removal of 3 bases from V and 5 bases from J, the junction contained 6 bases not matched to a gene. The CDR3 totals 16 residues. The CDR3 region has the DNA TGCGCCAGCAGCTGGGACGGGACAGGGGGAACCGGGGAGCTGTTTTTT. Translation: CASSWDGTGGTGELFF.

This clone has only a few counts. The CDR3 loop reads CASSETPGQNTGELFF. The CDR3 nucleotides read TGTGCCAGTAGTGAGACTCCGGGACAGAACACCGGGGAGCTGTTTTTT. The gene calls are TRBV19 and TRBJ2-2; tentative D call: TRBD1 (6 bases). The length of the CDR3 is 16 residues. Germline V gene lookup returns CDR1 LNHDA and CDR2 SQIVND (reference sequence). The V end was cut by 5 bases, the J end by 1 base, with 14 bases between.

The rearrangement uses TRBV7-2 and TRBJ1-1; 7 bases agree with TRBD1. Germline V gene sequence: CDR1 SGHTA, CDR2 FQGNSA. CDR3 length: 15 amino acids. The V and J ends lost 5 bases and 2 bases, in that order; junction bases with no gene match: 8. CDR3 in amino acids: CASSRWTGPNTEAFF. The CDR3 nucleotides are TGTGCCAGCAGCAGGTGGACAGGTCCTAACACTGAAGCTTTCTTT.

In this sample, this clone turned up many times. This CDR3 reads CASSQASGGPYEQYF. In nucleotides, the CDR3 is TGTGCCAGCAGCCAGGCTAGCGGGGGACCTTACGAGCAGTACTTC. The chain links TRBV11-2 to TRBJ2-7, with 10 nucleotides matching TRBD2. The ends lost 5 bases at V and 4 bases at J; junction bases unmatched: 8. Germline CDR1 is SGHAT and CDR2 is FQNNGV. The CDR3 sequence is 15 residues long.

The J gene is TRBJ2-1, the V gene TRBV12-3 or TRBV12-4; 11 positions agree with TRBD2. V was pared by 7 bases and J by 7 bases, with 3 bases of the junction left unmatched. The CDR3 consists of 13 residues. DNA for the CDR3: TGTGCCAGCAAACTAGCGGGAGTGAATGAGCAGTTCTTC. Encoded protein: CASKLAGVNEQFF.

The chain recombines TRBV6-2 or TRBV6-3 with TRBJ2-7; 15 nucleotides align to TRBD2. V was clipped by 4 bases and J by 0 bases; unmatched bases: 7. This CDR3 is built from 18 residues. Germline assignment: CDR1 MNHEY and CDR2 SVGEGT. CDR3 sequence: CASSSGTSGRPNSYEQYF. The CDR3 nucleotides read TGTGCCAGCAGTTCCGGGACTAGCGGGAGGCCGAACTCCTACGAGCAGTACTTC.

This clone was counted only a few times. V usage is TRBV30 and J usage is TRBJ1-3; weak D call: TRBD1 (5 bases). The CDR3 is made up of 13 amino acids. From germline, CDR1 is GTSNPN and CDR2 SVGIG (reference sequence). V was cut by 5 bases and J by 3 bases, with 11 bases left in between. CDR3 sequence: CAWGQGFGNTIYF. As DNA, the CDR3 is TGTGCCTGGGGGCAGGGATTTGGAAACACCATATATTTT.

The V gene is TRBV3-1 (or the pseudogene TRBV3-2), the J gene TRBJ2-2; the match to TRBD1 covers 9 bases. Germline-derived CDR1 and CDR2 are LGHDT and YNNKEL (reference sequence). This CDR3 has 15 residues. The trim removed 6 bases at V and 3 bases at J, leaving 5 bases unmatched. CDR3 loop: CASRPRDRDTGELFF. In DNA form, the CDR3 reads TGTGCCAGCAGGCCCCGGGACAGGGACACCGGGGAGCTGTTTTTT.

This chain uses TRBV30 with TRBJ1-1; 10 bases are a match to TRBD1. In germline, CDR1 is GTSNPN, CDR2 SVGIG (reference sequence). Trimming removed 3 bases from V and 4 bases from J; junction bases left unmatched: 5. The CDR3 sequence is 14 residues long. The CDR3 protein is CAWRKDRGPTEAFF. The CDR3 nucleotides read TGTGCCTGGAGGAAAGACAGGGGGCCCACTGAAGCTTTCTTT.

This clone was observed a single time. The gene calls are TRBV3-1 (or the pseudogene TRBV3-2) and TRBJ1-2, with TRBD1 matching over 7 bases. Germline V gene lookup returns CDR1 LGHDT and CDR2 YNNKEL (reference sequence). This CDR3 is built from 17 residues. The V gene end was trimmed by 1 base and the J gene end by 6 bases; junction bases not matched to a gene: 14. The CDR3 DNA is TGTGCCAGCAGCCAAGGTTTGGGAGGACAGGTAGTACATGGCTACACCTTC. Protein sequence: CASSQGLGGQVVHGYTF.

The chain has TRBV29-1 and TRBJ1-1; D is perhaps TRBD1 (6 bases). Germline assignment: CDR1 SQVTM and CDR2 ANQGSEA. CDR3 length equals 13 residues. V lost 7 bases to trimming and J lost 3 bases, with 15 bases between them. The CDR3: CSAGLGAYTEAFF. CDR3 coding DNA: TGCAGCGCTGGTCTGGGGGCGTACACTGAAGCTTTCTTT.

The chain uses TRBV7-2 and TRBJ1-4; D remains ambiguous. Germline-derived CDR1 and CDR2 are SGHTA and FQGNSA. Trimming cost V 5 bases and J 6 bases, with 7 bases left between them. CDR3 size: 12 residues. CDR3: CASSRFDEKLFF. The CDR3 bases are TGTGCCAGCAGCCGTTTCGATGAAAAACTGTTTTTT.

The rearrangement joins TRBV21-1 to TRBJ1-3; TRBD1 reflects the table's D call only, with no check against the DNA. TRBV21-1 counts as a pseudogene. The CDR3 runs to 16 residues. The chain's CDR3 is CASSKVPGNSGNTIYF. The DNA of the CDR3 is TGTGCCAGCAGCAAAGTCCCAGGGAACTCTGGAAACACCATATATTTT.

The rearrangement uses TRBV19 and TRBJ2-5; TRBD2 matches at 7 bases. Germline trimming cut 2 bases from V and 3 bases from J; bases unmatched to any gene: 0. CDR3 length: 13 residues. Germline V gene lookup returns CDR1 LNHDA and CDR2 SQIVND (reference sequence). CDR3 region: CASSISGEETQYF. The CDR3 DNA sequence: TGTGCCAGTAGTATAAGCGGGGAAGAGACCCAGTACTTC.

This chain connects TRBV12-5 to TRBJ1-5; no clear D gene. Germline-derived CDR1 and CDR2 are LGHNT and FRNRAP. CDR3 length: 13 amino acids. The V gene lost 1 base and the J gene lost 5 bases, with 6 bases spanning the gap. The CDR3 DNA reads TGTGCTAGTGGTTTGGGCGTTGATCAGCCCCAGCATTTT. This translates into CASGLGVDQPQHF.

The table lists this clone with a count of one. V and J are TRBV5-1 and TRBJ2-7, with 7 bases lining up with TRBD2. The CDR3 spans 15 residues. Trimming at V came to 2 bases and at J to 0 bases, leaving 5 bases not matched to a gene. CDR1 is SGHRS, CDR2 YFSETQ, per germline. The CDR3 DNA follows: TGCGCCAGCAGCTTATTAATAGCGGGCTCCTACGAGCAGTACTTC. Protein product: CASSLLIAGSYEQYF.

The chain links TRBV11-2 to TRBJ2-7, with no clear D. This CDR3 spans 14 amino acids. Per germline, CDR1 SGHAT and CDR2 FQNNGV. Trimming took off 1 base at V and 3 bases at J, with 10 bases between the two ends. The CDR3 DNA sequence: TGTGCCAGCAGCTTAGCCTACGACATCTACGAGCAGTACTTC. Protein product: CASSLAYDIYEQYF.

The CDR3 DNA reads TGTGCCAGCAGTTACCGTCGGGACACCTACGAGCAGTACTTC. Translating it yields CASSYRRDTYEQYF. The chain joins TRBV6-5 to TRBJ2-7, with D perhaps TRBD1 (6 bases). Trimming took off 2 bases at V and 2 bases at J, with 10 bases between the two ends. CDR3 length: 14 amino acids. Per germline, CDR1 MNHEY and CDR2 SVGAGI.

The chain couples TRBV5-1 to TRBJ2-5, with D possibly TRBD1 on 5 matching bases. Trimming removed 2 bases from V and 4 bases from J, with 18 bases in between. This CDR3 comprises 16 residues. Per germline, CDR1 SGHRS and CDR2 YFSETQ. For the CDR3, the DNA is TGCGCCAGCAGCTTCGCAAGCCAGGGCCGGTCAGAGACCCAGTACTTC. Protein product: CASSFASQGRSETQYF.

The CDR3 reads CASSLDREETQYF. The CDR3 coding sequence is TGTGCCAGCAGCTTAGACCGAGAAGAGACCCAGTACTTC. The V and J genes are TRBV11-3 and TRBJ2-5; D is unresolved. Trimming pared 0 bases from V and 3 bases from J, leaving 5 bases between. Germline assignment: CDR1 SGHNT and CDR2 YENEEA. The CDR3 is made up of 13 amino acids.

The rearrangement uses TRBV15 and TRBJ2-2; 8 positions agree with TRBD1. Germline V gene sequence: CDR1 LNHNV, CDR2 YYDKDF (reference sequence). The CDR3 covers 15 residues. Trimming removed 1 base from V and 4 bases from J; junction bases left unmatched: 2. Written as DNA, the CDR3 is TGTGCCACCAGCAGAGCGGACAGGGTCACCGGGGAGCTGTTTTTT. Protein: CATSRADRVTGELFF.

This rearrangement joins TRBV6-2 or TRBV6-3 to TRBJ1-5; D possibly corresponds to TRBD1 (5 bases). Looked up from germline, CDR1 is MNHEY and CDR2 is SVGEGT. The V end lost 4 bases, the J end lost 5 bases, and 9 bases lay between the germline ends. CDR3 size: 13 residues. CDR3 sequence: CASSWQGDQPQHF. The CDR3 DNA reads as TGTGCCAGCAGTTGGCAGGGCGATCAGCCCCAGCATTTT.

This chain connects TRBV19 to TRBJ2-3; TRBD2 is a possible D gene (6 bases). There are 11 residues in the CDR3. V lost 9 bases, J lost 9 bases, and 13 bases lay in between. CDR1 is LNHDA and CDR2 is SQIVND in the germline V gene (reference sequence). The CDR3, as DNA: TGTGCCAGCGGGACTGGGCGAACGCAGTATTTT. It encodes CASGTGRTQYF.

J is TRBJ1-2 and V is TRBV6-2 or TRBV6-3; D is perhaps TRBD1 (6 bases). CDR1 is MNHEY and CDR2 is SVGEGT in the germline V gene. V was clipped by 5 bases and J by 4 bases, with 14 bases between them. The CDR3 sequence is 14 residues long. CDR3 residues: CASSAPDSLYGYTF. Written as DNA, the CDR3 is TGTGCCAGCAGTGCCCCGGACAGCCTCTATGGCTACACCTTC.

Only a few counts were recorded for this clone. DNA for the CDR3: TGTGCCACCAGCCCCGGGACTAGCGCCTTACGCACAGATACGCAGTATTTT. This gives the protein CATSPGTSALRTDTQYF. The V call is TRBV15, the J call TRBJ2-3; 10 nucleotides agree with TRBD2. J gave up 1 base and V 5 bases, and 9 bases lay outside the gene matches. The CDR3 extends over 17 amino acids. Germline V gene sequence: CDR1 LNHNV, CDR2 YYDKDF (reference sequence).

Regarding this clone: The germline gene is not matched at one end of the junction; a read error may be the cause. The rearrangement links TRBV7-2 to TRBJ2-7, with 11 bases identical to TRBD1. The germline V gene has CDR1 SGHTA and CDR2 FQGNSA. The CDR3 runs 15 residues. The CDR3 region is CASRLGTGGLYEQYF. CDR3 sequence (DNA): TGTGCCAGCAGATTAGGGACAGGGGGGCTCTACGAGCAGTACTTC. The full variable domain, in which reference TRBV7-2 and TRBJ2-7 provide the parts outside the CDR3, is GAGVSQSPSNKVTEKGKDVELRCDPISGHTALYWYRQSLGQGLEFLIYFQGNSAPDKSGLPSDRFSAERTGGSVSTLTIQRTQQEDSAVYLCASRLGTGGLYEQYFGPGTRLTVT.

The chain combines TRBV30 with TRBJ2-7; 13 bases fit TRBD2. There are 14 residues in the CDR3. Losses at the gene ends were 3 bases for V and 3 bases for J; bases not matched to a gene: 2. Germline CDR1 and CDR2: GTSNPN and SVGIG (reference sequence). The CDR3 nucleotides read TGTGCCTGGAGCCGACTAGCGGGAGGCTACGAGCAGTACTTC. This translates into CAWSRLAGGYEQYF.

The chain joins TRBV3-1 (or the pseudogene TRBV3-2) to TRBJ1-2, with 11 bases matching TRBD1. The ends lost 4 bases at V and 6 bases at J; junction bases unmatched: 4. Per germline, CDR1 LGHDT and CDR2 YNNKEL (reference sequence). This CDR3 region has 14 residues. CDR3 in DNA: TGTGCCAGCAGCCTATGGACAGGGGGCGATGGCTACACCTTC. Residues: CASSLWTGGDGYTF.

This clone was seen ten or more times. The gene calls are TRBV3-1 (or the pseudogene TRBV3-2) and TRBJ2-7; 8 bases map to TRBD2. Germline CDR1 and CDR2: LGHDT and YNNKEL (reference sequence). This CDR3 is built from 14 residues. V dropped 5 bases and J dropped 2; count of bases not matched to a gene: 5. The CDR3 DNA follows: TGTGCCAGCAGCTTAGGGACTAGAACCTACGAGCAGTACTTC. This codes for CASSLGTRTYEQYF.